This is a list of T cell receptor beta chains from one sample in a study of blood T cell repertoires in COVID-19. The data were produced by immunoSEQ multiplex PCR, yet TCRdb's version contains in-frame clones alone and is incomplete. The sample shows approximately 75,000 clones, less than 85% of them seen only once. The specimen was peripheral blood. These receptor sequences come from a human donor with acute or convalescent COVID-19. The donor label of this sample is uncertain. CDR3s include the opening cysteine and the closing phenylalanine or tryptophan. The order of the fields is D gene, J gene, V gene, CDR3 protein. D genes are given only for firm matches.

NA TRBJ1-2 TRBV7-2 CASSPGLTDGGYTF
TRBD2 TRBJ2-2 TRBV30 CAWSVRTSGPNTGELFF
NA TRBJ1-1 TRBV6-5 CASTRGGNMNTEAFF
TRBD2 TRBJ2-7 TRBV20-1 CSASRLAGGPVFEQYF
NA TRBJ1-2 TRBV5-1 CASSLAGYGYTF
NA TRBJ1-1 TRBV28 CASSLTGSTEAFF
NA TRBJ2-2 TRBV7-3 CASSQGPADTGELFF
TRBD1 TRBJ2-1 TRBV5-1 CASSLEDRDYNEQFF
TRBD1 TRBJ1-2 TRBV5-1 CASSFSTGIGYGYTF
NA TRBJ1-1 TRBV5-1 CASSLGSGWNTEAFF
NA TRBJ1-2 TRBV6-4 CASSDSKGVFPQGYTF
NA TRBJ2-2 TRBV12-3/TRBV12-4 CASSQQNTGELFF
TRBD1 TRBJ1-6 TRBV28 CASTGQVQGSYNSPLHF
NA TRBJ1-4 TRBV28 CASSVDRATNEKLFF
NA TRBJ2-3 TRBV6-5 CASSYEGGGTDTQYF
NA TRBJ2-2 TRBV28 CASSLLAANTGELFF
TRBD1 TRBJ2-5 TRBV9 CASSAWTGQETQYF